These 26 T cell receptor beta chains share one sample of origin, sequenced in a study of blood T cell repertoires in COVID-19. Profiled with immunoSEQ multiplex PCR; TCRdb holds only in-frame clones, not every one. The repertoire holds 150,000 to 200,000 clones, with about 83% as singletons. Sequences were obtained from peripheral blood. Source of these receptors: a human donor in a cohort sampled during active COVID-19.

This chain links TRBV28 with TRBJ1-1; a weak D match, TRBD1 (6 bases). Trimming pared 7 bases from V and 4 bases from J, leaving 19 bases between. From germline, CDR1 is MDHEN and CDR2 SYDVKM. The CDR3 extends over 15 amino acids. The CDR3: CASTYQQGMGTEAFF. CDR3 sequence (DNA): TGTGCCAGCACTTACCAGCAGGGGATGGGCACTGAAGCTTTCTTT.

This chain links TRBV4-1 with TRBJ1-3; D remains unclear. The V gene lost 1 base and the J gene lost 0 bases, with 7 bases spanning the gap. Germline-derived CDR1 and CDR2 are MGHRA and YSYEKL. This CDR3 is 15 amino acids long. CDR3 sequence reads: CASSQVELSGNTIYF. CDR3 bases: TGCGCCAGCAGCCAAGTTGAGCTCTCTGGAAACACCATATATTTT.

The chain combines TRBV28 with TRBJ1-1; D gene ambiguous. CDR3 size: 15 residues. V lost 4 bases and J 4 bases, leaving 16 bases between the germline ends. Per the germline V gene, CDR1 is MDHEN and CDR2 is SYDVKM. CDR3 nucleotides: TGTGCCAGCAGTTCGCCATCAGGACTGGGCACTGAAGCTTTCTTT. Translation: CASSSPSGLGTEAFF.

The chain is built from TRBV5-1 and TRBJ2-7, with D tentatively TRBD2 (5 bases). The CDR3 spans 17 residues. Trimming removed 0 bases from V and 0 bases from J, with 16 bases in between. The germline gives CDR1 SGHRS, CDR2 YFSETQ. Here the CDR3 DNA reads TGCGCCAGCAGCTTGGGTTTAGGGATTGGGAGCTCCTACGAGCAGTACTTC. As protein: CASSLGLGIGSSYEQYF.

J is TRBJ1-1 and V is TRBV5-1; tentative D call: TRBD1 (6 bases). Between the trimmed V and J ends, which lost 5 bases and 1 base, there was a span of 15 bases. Germline assignment: CDR1 SGHRS and CDR2 YFSETQ. The length of the CDR3 is 15 residues. As DNA, the CDR3 is TGCGCCAGCAGGGTGGTTCAGGGGAAGAACACTGAAGCTTTCTTT. Protein product: CASRVVQGKNTEAFF.

The V call is TRBV2, the J call TRBJ2-1, with 7 positions matching TRBD2. CDR1 SNHLY and CDR2 FYNNEI come from the germline V gene. The V segment lost 8 bases and the J segment 6 bases; nucleotides outside the gene matches: 10. The CDR3 is 14 amino acids. The CDR3 is CASPGPGLRNEQFF. CDR3 DNA: TGTGCCAGCCCCGGGCCGGGACTACGCAATGAGCAGTTCTTC.

The gene calls are TRBV5-1 and TRBJ1-1; D ambiguous. Germline loops: CDR1 SGHRS, CDR2 YFSETQ. CDR3 length: 14 amino acids. The ends were cut back, 0 bases at V and 4 bases at J, with 10 bases in the middle. Here the CDR3 reads CASSLAQRSTEAFF. The CDR3 DNA follows: TGCGCCAGCAGCTTGGCACAGCGGAGCACTGAAGCTTTCTTT.

The gene calls are TRBV20-1 and TRBJ2-7, with D uncertain. Trimming took off 3 bases at V and 4 bases at J, with 7 bases between the two ends. The germline V gene encodes CDR1 DFQATT and CDR2 SNEGSKA (reference sequence). The CDR3 runs to 11 residues. CDR3 DNA: TGCAGTGCTAGGTCAATTTACGAGCAGTACTTC. Its translation: CSARSIYEQYF.

In nucleotides, the CDR3 is TGTGCCCTCCGGGGGATAGCGGGTTCCTACGAGCAGTACTTC. Amino acid sequence: CALRGIAGSYEQYF. This chain links TRBV30 with TRBJ2-7; 7 bases match TRBD2. The CDR3 runs 14 residues. Germline trimming cut 8 bases from V and 1 base from J; bases unmatched to any gene: 11. Germline V lookup: CDR1 GTSNPN, CDR2 SVGIG (reference sequence). Using reference TRBV30 and TRBJ2-7 for the parts outside the CDR3, the full variable domain is SQTIHQWPATLVQPVGSPLSLECTVEGTSNPNLYWYRQAAGRGLQLLFYSVGIGQISSEVPQNLSASRPQDRQFILSSKKLLLSDSGFYLCALRGIAGSYEQYFGPGTRLTVT.

CDR3 region: CASSGLGLGELFF. The CDR3 DNA sequence: TGTGCCAGCAGTGGTCTCGGGTTAGGGGAGCTGTTTTTT. The chain uses TRBV2 and TRBJ2-2; no clear D gene. The germline gives CDR1 SNHLY, CDR2 FYNNEI. The V and J ends lost 4 bases and 8 bases respectively, with 11 bases between them. The CDR3 totals 13 residues.

The chain is built from TRBV24-1 and TRBJ2-1; the match to TRBD2 covers 9 bases. This CDR3 comprises 15 residues. Germline CDR1 reads KGHDR; CDR2 reads SFDVKD. V shed 4 bases, J shed 10 bases, and the junction held 10 bases outside the gene matches. The CDR3 nucleotides are TGTGCCACCAGTGAGAGCGGGGGGCCCGCCGAGGAGCAGTTCTTC. Its protein is CATSESGGPAEEQFF.

The genes are TRBV6-4 and TRBJ1-4; D remains ambiguous. Germline CDR1 and CDR2: MRHNA and SNTAGT. The ends were cut back, 4 bases at V and 6 bases at J, with 12 bases in the middle. CDR3 size: 14 residues. CDR3 DNA: TGTGCCAGCAGTGCTGAGGATGGAGATGAAAAACTGTTTTTT. The encoded protein is CASSAEDGDEKLFF.

The chain links TRBV11-3 to TRBJ2-7, with 8 bases that match TRBD2. The junction had 7 bases not matched to a gene; V was cut back by 4 bases and J by 5 bases. This CDR3 has 14 amino acids. The germline V gene has CDR1 SGHNT and CDR2 YENEEA. CDR3 loop: CASSSSGSADEQYF. CDR3 bases: TGTGCCAGCAGCTCCAGCGGGAGTGCGGACGAGCAGTACTTC.

This clone was picked up a small number of times. The chain carries TRBV10-3 and TRBJ2-2, with D maybe TRBD1 (6 bases). Germline CDR1 ENHRY, CDR2 SYGVKD. This CDR3 has 13 residues. V lost 8 bases to trimming and J lost 1 base, with 8 bases between them. The CDR3 sequence: CAIQDRNTGELFF. The CDR3 nucleotides are TGTGCCATCCAGGACAGGAACACCGGGGAGCTGTTTTTT.

Concerning this clone itself: A much larger clone sits a single nucleotide away, making a read error possible. The CDR3: CAWSQGNEKLFF. The CDR3 region has the DNA TGTGCCTGGAGTCAGGGGAATGAAAAACTGTTTTTT. This chain links TRBV30 with TRBJ1-4, with a weak D call TRBD1 (6 bases). CDR1 is GTSNPN, CDR2 SVGIG, per germline (reference sequence). Trimming removed 2 bases at V and 5 bases at J, with 6 bases between. The CDR3 is made up of 12 amino acids.

The chain combines TRBV19 with TRBJ1-3; TRBD1 matches at 7 bases. Trimming removed 4 bases from V and 0 bases from J; junction bases left unmatched: 3. This CDR3 has 15 residues. Germline-derived CDR1 and CDR2 are LNHDA and SQIVND (reference sequence). CDR3 residues: CASSTTGISGNTIYF. The CDR3 DNA reads TGTGCCAGTAGTACGACAGGGATCTCTGGAAACACCATATATTTT.

The CDR3: CAISQAGQEAFF. The CDR3 bases are TGTGCCATCAGTCAGGCCGGACAGGAAGCTTTCTTT. The gene calls are TRBV10-3 and TRBJ1-1; a possible D gene is TRBD1 (6 bases). The CDR3 is 12 amino acids. Per germline, CDR1 ENHRY and CDR2 SYGVKD. The ends were cut back, 5 bases at V and 8 bases at J, with 12 bases in the middle.

Here the CDR3 reads CASSPSGREMNTEAFF. The CDR3 nucleotides read TGTGCCAGCAGCCCCAGTGGTCGGGAAATGAACACTGAAGCTTTCTTT. The chain recombines TRBV21-1 with TRBJ1-1. TRBV21-1 is recorded as a pseudogene. This CDR3 has 16 amino acids.

The sample holds one count of this clone. The chain uses TRBV4-1 and TRBJ2-7, with 8 bases lining up with TRBD2. CDR1 is MGHRA, CDR2 YSYEKL, per germline. V lost 6 bases to trimming and J lost 6 bases; unmatched junction nucleotides: 16. The CDR3 spans 16 residues. The CDR3 region has the DNA TGCGCCAGCAGTCCCTTGCCGGGAGGGCCACTTATCGAGCAGTACTTC. This gives the protein CASSPLPGGPLIEQYF.

V is TRBV7-9 and J is TRBJ1-5, with a tentative D call TRBD1 (6 bases). Germline CDR1 and CDR2: SEHNR and FQNEAQ (reference sequence). The V gene lost 1 base and the J gene lost 4 bases, with 23 bases spanning the gap. The CDR3 consists of 19 residues. The CDR3 region is CASSLVVGVAGTRNQPQHF. The CDR3, as DNA: TGTGCCAGCAGCTTAGTAGTGGGGGTCGCCGGGACACGAAATCAGCCCCAGCATTTT.

As concerns this clone: At the DNA level, this CDR3 is encoded by other sequences in the same sample as well. The chain links TRBV30 to TRBJ2-2; 12 nucleotides line up with TRBD2. Germline CDR1 GTSNPN, CDR2 SVGIG (reference sequence). V trimming: 4 bases; J trimming: 2 bases; junction bases outside the gene matches: 5. The CDR3 loop spans 16 amino acids. The CDR3 DNA sequence: TGTGCCTGGAACGGACTAGCGGGATCAAACACCGGGGAGCTGTTTTTT. This encodes CAWNGLAGSNTGELFF.

The chain has TRBV15 and TRBJ1-4; 8 bases fit TRBD1. In germline, CDR1 is LNHNV, CDR2 YYDKDF (reference sequence). J lost 4 bases, V lost 3 bases, and 10 bases had no gene match. This CDR3 is built from 17 residues. DNA for the CDR3: TGTGCCACCAGCAGCCAAGCCGGGACAGGCATTAATGAAAAACTGTTTTTT. The encoded protein is CATSSQAGTGINEKLFF.

The J gene is TRBJ1-1, the V gene TRBV28; D perhaps matches TRBD1 (6 bases). Germline V lookup: CDR1 MDHEN, CDR2 SYDVKM. The CDR3 has 14 residues. The V and J ends lost 3 bases and 11 bases respectively, with 19 bases between them. The CDR3 loop is CASSFGTNRVYAFF. CDR3 DNA sequence: TGTGCCAGCAGTTTTGGAACGAACAGGGTCTATGCTTTCTTT.

The genes are TRBV11-2 and TRBJ2-5, with D possibly TRBD2 on 6 matching bases. Germline-derived CDR1 and CDR2 are SGHAT and FQNNGV. The length of the CDR3 is 12 residues. V dropped 8 bases and J dropped 3 bases, with 10 bases sitting between them. This CDR3 reads CASRGNEETQYF. DNA of the CDR3: TGTGCCAGCCGCGGGAATGAAGAGACCCAGTACTTC.

In its sample, this clone was seen many times. Other DNA sequences in this sample translate to the same CDR3. The chain couples TRBV6-5 to TRBJ1-6, with D unresolved. Looked up from germline, CDR1 is MNHEY and CDR2 is SVGAGI. The CDR3 is 14 residues long. The ends were cut back, 2 bases at V and 5 bases at J, with 7 bases in the middle. Written as DNA, the CDR3 is TGTGCCAGCAGTTACAGACATGATAATTCACCCCTCCACTTT. Protein product: CASSYRHDNSPLHF.

This clone was picked up one time. The CDR3 DNA follows: TGTGCCAGCAGAGACCTGAGGGAGAACGAAAAACTGTTTTTT. It encodes CASRDLRENEKLFF. V usage is TRBV5-5 and J usage is TRBJ1-4; no firm D call. The CDR3 contains 14 residues. Trimming shortened V by 5 bases and J by 8 bases, and 16 bases separated the two germline ends. Germline values: CDR1 SGHKS, CDR2 YYEKEE (reference sequence).